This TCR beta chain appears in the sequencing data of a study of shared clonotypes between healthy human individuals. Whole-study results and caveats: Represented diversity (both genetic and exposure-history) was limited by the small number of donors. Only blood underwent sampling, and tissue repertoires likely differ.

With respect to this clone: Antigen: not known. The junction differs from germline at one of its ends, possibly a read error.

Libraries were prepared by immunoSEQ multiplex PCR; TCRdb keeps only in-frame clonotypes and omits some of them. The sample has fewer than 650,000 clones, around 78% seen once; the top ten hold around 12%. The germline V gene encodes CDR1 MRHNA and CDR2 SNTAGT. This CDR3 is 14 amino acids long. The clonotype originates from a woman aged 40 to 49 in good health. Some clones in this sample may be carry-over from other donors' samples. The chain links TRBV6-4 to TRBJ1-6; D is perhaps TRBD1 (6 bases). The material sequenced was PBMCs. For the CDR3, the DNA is TGTGCCAGCAGTTACTCGGGGGGCTCTTCACCCCTCCACTTT. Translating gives CASSYSGGSSPLHF.